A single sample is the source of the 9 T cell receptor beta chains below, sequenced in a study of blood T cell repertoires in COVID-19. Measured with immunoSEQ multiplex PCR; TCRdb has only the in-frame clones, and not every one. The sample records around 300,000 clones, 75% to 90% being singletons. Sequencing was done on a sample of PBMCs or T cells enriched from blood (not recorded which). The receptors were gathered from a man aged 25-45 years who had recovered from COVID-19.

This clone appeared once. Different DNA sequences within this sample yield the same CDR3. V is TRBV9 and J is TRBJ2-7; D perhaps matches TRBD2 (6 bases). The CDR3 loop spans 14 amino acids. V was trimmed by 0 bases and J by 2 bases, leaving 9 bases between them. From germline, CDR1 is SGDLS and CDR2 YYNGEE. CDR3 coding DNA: TGTGCCAGCAGCGTAGAGGGCGGGGCCTACGAGCAGTACTTC. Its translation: CASSVEGGAYEQYF.

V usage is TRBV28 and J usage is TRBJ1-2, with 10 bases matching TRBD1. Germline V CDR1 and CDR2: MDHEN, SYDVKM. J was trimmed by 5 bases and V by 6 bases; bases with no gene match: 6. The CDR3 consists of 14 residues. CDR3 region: CASRGAGQGYGYTF. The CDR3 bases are TGTGCCAGCAGGGGAGCGGGACAGGGGTATGGCTACACCTTC.

The CDR3 loop reads CASSFGQWNTEAFF. The CDR3 bases are TGTGCCAGCAGCTTTGGACAGTGGAACACTGAAGCTTTCTTT. The V call is TRBV11-2, the J call TRBJ1-1, with TRBD1 as a possible D gene (6 bases). Trimming removed 3 bases from V and 1 base from J, with 9 bases in between. CDR3 length: 14 amino acids. Germline lookup yields CDR1 SGHAT and CDR2 FQNNGV. Using reference TRBV11-2 and TRBJ1-1 for the parts outside the CDR3, the full variable domain is EAGVAQSPRYKIIEKRQSVAFWCNPISGHATLYWYQQILGQGPKLLIQFQNNGVVDDSQLPKDRFSAERLKGVDSTLKIQPAKLEDSAVYLCASSFGQWNTEAFFGQGTRLTVV.

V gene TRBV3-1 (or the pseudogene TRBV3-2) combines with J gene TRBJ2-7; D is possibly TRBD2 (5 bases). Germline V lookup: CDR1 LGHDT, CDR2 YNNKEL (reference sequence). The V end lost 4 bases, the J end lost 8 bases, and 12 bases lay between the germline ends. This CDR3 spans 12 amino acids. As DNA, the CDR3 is TGTGCCAGCAGCCTAAGAGCCGGGAAGCAGTACTTC. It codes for CASSLRAGKQYF.

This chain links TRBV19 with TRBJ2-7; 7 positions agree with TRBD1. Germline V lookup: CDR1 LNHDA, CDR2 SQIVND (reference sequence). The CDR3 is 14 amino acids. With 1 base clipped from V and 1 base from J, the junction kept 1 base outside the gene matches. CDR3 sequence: CASSIVTGSYEQYF. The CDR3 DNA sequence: TGTGCCAGTAGTATAGTGACAGGGTCCTACGAGCAGTACTTC.

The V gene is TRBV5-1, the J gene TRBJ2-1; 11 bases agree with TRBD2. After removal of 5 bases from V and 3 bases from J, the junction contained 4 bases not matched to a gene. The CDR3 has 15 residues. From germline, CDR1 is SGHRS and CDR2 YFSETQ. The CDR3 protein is CASSVSGGDYNEQFF. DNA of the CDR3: TGCGCCAGCAGTGTTAGCGGGGGGGACTACAATGAGCAGTTCTTC. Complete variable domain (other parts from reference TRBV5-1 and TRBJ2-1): KAGVTQTPRYLIKTRGQQVTLSCSPISGHRSVSWYQQTPGQGLQFLFEYFSETQRNKGNFPGRFSGRQFSNSRSEMNVSTLELGDSALYLCASSVSGGDYNEQFFGPGTRLTVL.

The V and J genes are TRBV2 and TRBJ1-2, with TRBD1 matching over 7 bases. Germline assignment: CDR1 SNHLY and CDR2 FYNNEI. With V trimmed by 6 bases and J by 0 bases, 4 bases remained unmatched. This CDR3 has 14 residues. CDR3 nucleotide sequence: TGTGCCAGCAGGACCACAGGGGCTAACTATGGCTACACCTTC. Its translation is CASRTTGANYGYTF.

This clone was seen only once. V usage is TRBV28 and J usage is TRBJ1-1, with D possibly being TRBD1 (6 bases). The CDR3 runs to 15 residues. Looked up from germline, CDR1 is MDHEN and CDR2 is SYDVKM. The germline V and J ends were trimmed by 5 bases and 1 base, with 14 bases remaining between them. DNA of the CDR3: TGTGCCAGCAGTCTTCCTGACAGGCCGAACACTGAAGCTTTCTTT. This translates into CASSLPDRPNTEAFF.

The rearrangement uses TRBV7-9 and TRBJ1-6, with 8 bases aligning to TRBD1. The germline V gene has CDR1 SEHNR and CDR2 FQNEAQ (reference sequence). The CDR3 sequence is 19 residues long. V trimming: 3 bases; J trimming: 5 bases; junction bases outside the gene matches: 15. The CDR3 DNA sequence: TGTGCCAGCAGCTTCATGGGCAGGGGGCCTGAGTTGGATAATTCACCCCTCCACTTT. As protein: CASSFMGRGPELDNSPLHF.